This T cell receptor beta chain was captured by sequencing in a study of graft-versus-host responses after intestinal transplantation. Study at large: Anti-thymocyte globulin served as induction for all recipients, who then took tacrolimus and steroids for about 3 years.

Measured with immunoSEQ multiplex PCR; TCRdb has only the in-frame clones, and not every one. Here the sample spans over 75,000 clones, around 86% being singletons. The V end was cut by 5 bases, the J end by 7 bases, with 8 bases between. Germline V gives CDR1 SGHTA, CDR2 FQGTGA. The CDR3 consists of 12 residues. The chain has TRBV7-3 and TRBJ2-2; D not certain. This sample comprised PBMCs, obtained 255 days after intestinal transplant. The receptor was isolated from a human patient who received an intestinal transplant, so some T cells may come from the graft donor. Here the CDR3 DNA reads TGTGCCAGCAGCCCTCGAATCGGGGAGCTGTTTTTT. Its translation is CASSPRIGELFF.